The source of this T cell receptor beta chain is a study of cytomegalovirus exposure and HLA in healthy donors. Whole-study results and caveats: Among TCR sequences, most were rare, though some public TCRs appeared in many donors. About 87% or about 30% of the time was how often most TCR beta V segments were productive, according to an earlier analysis. Immune exposure information comprised only CMV serostatus.

PCR amplification relied on 60 Vbeta primers (plus 13 Jbeta primers). Some clones are missing from TCRdb's copy, which holds only in-frame ones; the method was immunoSEQ multiplex PCR. The sample consists of 150,000 to 200,000 clones, about 73% of them appearing once. The study sampled nominally healthy donors, though unrecorded immune exposures were likely. A note on this clone: The antigen is not known.

The source material was PBMCs. The receptor comes from a woman between 45 and 60 years old in good health and CMV-seropositive.

This CDR3 is CASSPDGSSYEQYF. CDR3 DNA: TGCGCCAGCAGCCCTGACGGGAGCTCCTACGAGCAGTACTTC. The rearrangement uses TRBV5-1 and TRBJ2-7; D may be TRBD2 (6 bases). The germline V and J ends were trimmed by 4 bases and 0 bases, with 11 bases remaining between them. The CDR3 consists of 14 residues. CDR1 and CDR2 (germline): SGHRS, YFSETQ.